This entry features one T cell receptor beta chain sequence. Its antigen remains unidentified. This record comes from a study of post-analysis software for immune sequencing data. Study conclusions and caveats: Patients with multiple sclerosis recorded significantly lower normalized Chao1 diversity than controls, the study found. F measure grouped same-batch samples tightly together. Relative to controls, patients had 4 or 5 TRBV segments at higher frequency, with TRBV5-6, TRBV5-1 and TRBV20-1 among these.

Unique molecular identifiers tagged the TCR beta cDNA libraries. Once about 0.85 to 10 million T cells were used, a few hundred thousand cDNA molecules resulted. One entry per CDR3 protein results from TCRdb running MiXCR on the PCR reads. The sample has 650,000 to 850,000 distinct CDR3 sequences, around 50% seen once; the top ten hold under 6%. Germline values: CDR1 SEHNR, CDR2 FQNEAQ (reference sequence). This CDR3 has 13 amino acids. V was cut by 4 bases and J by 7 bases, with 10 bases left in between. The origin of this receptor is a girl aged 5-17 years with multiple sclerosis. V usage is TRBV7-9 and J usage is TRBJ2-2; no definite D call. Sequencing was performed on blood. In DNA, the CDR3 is TGTGCCAGCAGCTCCGACTCGGGCGGGGAGCTGTTTTTT. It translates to CASSSDSGGELFF.